One and the same sample provided the 22 T cell receptor beta chains below, sequenced in a study of CD8 T cells in ankylosing spondylitis (TCRdb year 2017). The library relied on 5' RACE. Sequencing took place on an Illumina HiSeq 2500. TCRdb reworked the public reads: Q25 trimming with fastp, MiXCR clone assembly, productive beta chains retained. Rows merge per CDR3 protein into single entries with the most common DNA and genes. This sample comprises roughly 180,000 distinct CDR3 sequences, under 15% of them detected only once. Roughly 11% of the sample is held by the ten biggest clonotypes. The specimen was blood, either unsorted or a sorted T cell fraction (not recorded which). All receptors derive from a female donor with ankylosing spondylitis or in good health (not recorded which).

This clonotype appeared many times. V is TRBV14 and J is TRBJ2-2; tentatively, D is TRBD2 (6 bases). The length of the CDR3 is 14 residues. Germline V gene lookup returns CDR1 SGHDN and CDR2 FVKESK. V lost 4 bases to trimming and J lost 7 bases, with 13 bases between them. DNA of the CDR3: TGTGCCAGCAGCCGCCTAGCGCTGGTCGGGGAGCTGTTTTTT. It is translated as CASSRLALVGELFF. The complete variable domain, with remaining parts taken from reference TRBV14 and TRBJ2-2, reads EAGVTQFPSHSVIEKGQTVTLRCDPISGHDNLYWYRRVMGKEIKFLLHFVKESKQDESGMPNNRFLAERTGGTYSTLKVQPAELEDSGVYFCASSRLALVGELFFGEGSRLTVL.

A remark on this clonotype: This may stem from a read error, because a much larger clone lies one nucleotide away. The chain joins TRBV5-1 to TRBJ2-3; D is unclear. V lost 3 bases to trimming and J lost 7 bases, with 9 bases between them. CDR1 and CDR2 from the germline V gene are SGHRS and YFSETQ. The length of the CDR3 is 12 residues. The CDR3 protein is CASSWQQNTQYF. DNA for the CDR3: TGCGCCAGCAGCTGGCAACAAAATACGCAGTATTTT.

A word on this clonotype: The final CDR3 position lacks the conserved phenylalanine or tryptophan, pointing to a likely read error. The chain is built from TRBV20-1 and TRBJ2-1; TRBD2 matches at 10 bases. The length of the CDR3 is 15 residues. CDR1 is DFQATT and CDR2 is SNEGSKA in the germline V gene (reference sequence). This CDR3 reads CSVIGLAGEVNEQFL. The CDR3 bases are TGCAGCGTTATTGGGCTAGCGGGAGAGGTAAATGAGCAGTTCCTC.

This clonotype was detected only a few times. The chain carries TRBV2 and TRBJ2-1, with D unresolved. The CDR3 length is 11 residues. CDR1 is SNHLY and CDR2 is FYNNEI in the germline V gene. Trimming took off 8 bases at V and 7 bases at J, with 9 bases between the two ends. CDR3 sequence reads: CASGFRNEQFF. CDR3 nucleotide sequence: TGTGCCAGCGGTTTCAGGAATGAGCAGTTCTTC.

This clonotype was detected only a few times. The rearrangement uses TRBV3-1 and TRBJ1-1; D is unclear. Per the germline V gene, CDR1 is LGHDT and CDR2 is YNNKEL (reference sequence). CDR3 length: 15 residues. Between the trimmed V and J ends, which lost 4 bases and 4 bases, there was a span of 16 bases. The CDR3 here is CASSPAGLMFTEAFF. CDR3 in DNA: TGTGCCAGCAGCCCAGCAGGCCTTATGTTCACTGAAGCTTTCTTT.

This rearrangement joins TRBV7-3 to TRBJ2-1; 8 nucleotides align to TRBD2. The CDR3 is made up of 14 amino acids. Germline V CDR1 and CDR2: SGHTA, FQGTGA. The V segment lost 3 bases and the J segment 6 bases; nucleotides outside the gene matches: 4. The CDR3 nucleotides read TGTGCCAGCAGCTTGGGCGGGAGGAGCAATGAGCAGTTCTTC. This translates into CASSLGGRSNEQFF. Based on the CDR3 plus reference TRBV7-3 and TRBJ2-1, the full variable domain is GAGVSQTPSNKVTEKGKYVELRCDPISGHTALYWYRQSLGQGPEFLIYFQGTGAADDSGLPNDRFFAVRPEGSVSTLKIQRTERGDSAVYLCASSLGGRSNEQFFGPGTRLTVL.

This clonotype was counted many times. This chain joins TRBV24-1 and TRBJ2-3; D uncertain. Germline V CDR1 and CDR2: KGHDR, SFDVKD. With 2 bases removed from V and 5 bases from J, the gap between germline ends came to 13 bases. The CDR3 loop spans 15 amino acids. The chain's CDR3 is CATSDWTSLRDTQYF. DNA of the CDR3: TGTGCCACCAGTGATTGGACCTCTCTGAGAGATACGCAGTATTTT.

This clonotype has at least ten counts. The CDR3 nucleotides read TGTGCCAGTAGTCGGGAGGGCCAGAACACCGGGGAGCTGTTTTTT. Amino acid sequence: CASSREGQNTGELFF. The chain employs TRBV19 and TRBJ2-2; 8 bases are a match to TRBD2. Per germline, CDR1 LNHDA and CDR2 SQIVND (reference sequence). This CDR3 contains 15 residues. V shed 5 bases, J shed 1 base, and the junction held 3 bases outside the gene matches.

This clonotype was picked up many times. The V call is TRBV27, the J call TRBJ1-5; the match to TRBD1 covers 11 bases. The CDR3 is 14 residues long. The germline CDR1 and CDR2 sequences are MNHEY and SMNVEV (reference sequence). J lost 3 bases, V lost 6 bases, and 1 base had no gene match. The CDR3 sequence: CASSGQGANQPQHF. The CDR3 coding sequence is TGTGCCAGCAGCGGACAGGGGGCCAATCAGCCCCAGCATTTT.

This clonotype has a count of ten or more. The chain recombines TRBV15 with TRBJ2-3, with D perhaps matching TRBD2 (6 bases). Germline V gene lookup returns CDR1 LNHNV and CDR2 YYDKDF (reference sequence). This CDR3 contains 16 residues. V dropped 2 bases and J dropped 3 bases, with 15 bases sitting between them. As DNA, the CDR3 is TGTGCCACCAGCAGACACAACAGCGGGTATACAGATACGCAGTATTTT. This sequence encodes CATSRHNSGYTDTQYF.

This clonotype has a count of ten or more. The rearrangement joins TRBV29-1 to TRBJ1-5; possible D gene TRBD1, 5 bases. Trimming cost V 4 bases and J 4 bases, with 14 bases left between them. Germline-derived CDR1 and CDR2 are SQVTM and ANQGSEA. The CDR3 consists of 14 residues. The CDR3 sequence: CSVASQGTNQPQHF. The CDR3 DNA reads as TGCAGCGTTGCCTCCCAGGGAACAAATCAGCCCCAGCATTTT.

This clonotype has ten or more counts. The chain uses TRBV12-3 or TRBV12-4 and TRBJ2-1; tentative D call: TRBD2 (5 bases). This CDR3 is built from 13 residues. V lost 10 bases, J lost 9 bases, and 19 bases lay in between. CDR3 loop: CATDYSMGFEQFF. The CDR3 coding sequence is TGTGCCACCGACTACTCGATGGGTTTTGAGCAGTTCTTC.

The chain has TRBV12-3 or TRBV12-4 and TRBJ1-1; tentatively, D is TRBD1 (5 bases). The V gene lost 5 bases and the J gene lost 5 bases, with 18 bases spanning the gap. The CDR3 is 15 residues long. The DNA for the CDR3 is TGTGCCAGCAGTCTCTCCAGGGCCCTCCGGACTGAAGCTTTCTTT. It yields the protein CASSLSRALRTEAFF.

The V and J genes are TRBV29-1 and TRBJ2-5; D is unresolved. Trimming removed 4 bases at V and 5 bases at J, with 14 bases between. Germline CDR1 reads SQVTM; CDR2 reads ANQGSEA. This CDR3 has 13 amino acids. The CDR3 reads CSVVVRNGETQYF. CDR3 DNA sequence: TGCAGCGTTGTAGTTAGAAATGGGGAGACCCAGTACTTC. Complete variable domain (other parts from reference TRBV29-1 and TRBJ2-5): SAVISQKPSRDICQRGTSLTIQCQVDSQVTMMFWYRQQPGQSLTLIATANQGSEATYESGFVIDKFPISRPNLTFSTLTVSNMSPEDSSIYLCSVVVRNGETQYFGPGTRLLVL.

This clonotype was recorded many times. In nucleotides, the CDR3 is TGCGCCAGCAGCTTGGCGGTGCACAGTGGGTATGGCTACACCTTC. This gives the protein CASSLAVHSGYGYTF. The genes are TRBV5-1 and TRBJ1-2, with no clear D. With 0 bases removed from V and 5 bases from J, the gap between germline ends came to 14 bases. CDR3 length: 15 residues. From germline, CDR1 is SGHRS and CDR2 YFSETQ. Drawing the rest from reference TRBV5-1 and TRBJ1-2, the complete variable domain is KAGVTQTPRYLIKTRGQQVTLSCSPISGHRSVSWYQQTPGQGLQFLFEYFSETQRNKGNFPGRFSGRQFSNSRSEMNVSTLELGDSALYLCASSLAVHSGYGYTFGSGTRLTVV.

This clonotype was picked up a small number of times. This chain links TRBV6-1 with TRBJ2-7; TRBD1 is a possible D gene (5 bases). Germline V CDR1 and CDR2: MNHNS, SASEGT. CDR3 length: 18 residues. The ends were cut back, 1 base at V and 6 bases at J, with 25 bases in the middle. The CDR3 loop is CASSEGWGWAGKASEQYF. The CDR3 DNA follows: TGTGCCAGCAGTGAAGGTTGGGGTTGGGCAGGGAAAGCCTCCGAGCAGTACTTC.

This clonotype appeared many times. The chain links TRBV3-1 to TRBJ2-1; 8 bases are shared with TRBD2. In germline, CDR1 is LGHDT, CDR2 YNNKEL (reference sequence). Trimming cost V 0 bases and J 2 bases; bases outside gene matches: 6. The CDR3 loop spans 17 amino acids. The CDR3 protein is CASSQENGRAAYNEQFF. In DNA form, the CDR3 reads TGTGCCAGCAGCCAAGAAAACGGGAGGGCCGCCTACAATGAGCAGTTCTTC.

The chain has TRBV28 and TRBJ2-5; 10 bases line up with TRBD1. Germline V gene data show CDR1 as MDHEN and CDR2 as SYDVKM. The CDR3 totals 14 residues. The ends lost 6 bases at V and 8 bases at J; junction bases unmatched: 9. This CDR3 is CASREGQGWKTQYF. CDR3 bases: TGTGCCAGCAGAGAGGGACAGGGGTGGAAAACCCAGTACTTC.

This clonotype was counted ten times or more. The V call is TRBV7-2, the J call TRBJ2-2; TRBD1 aligns across 8 bases. The CDR3 length is 14 residues. Germline lookup yields CDR1 SGHTA and CDR2 FQGNSA. The trim removed 3 bases at V and 7 bases at J, leaving 4 bases unmatched. CDR3 in DNA: TGTGCCAGCAGCTTTGACAGGGGTCGCGGGGAGCTGTTTTTT. As protein: CASSFDRGRGELFF.

This clonotype was detected many times. The chain joins TRBV6-4 to TRBJ2-1, with D possibly called TRBD1 or TRBD2 (5 bases each). This CDR3 comprises 15 residues. The ends were cut back, 2 bases at V and 3 bases at J, with 11 bases in the middle. Looked up from germline, CDR1 is MRHNA and CDR2 is SNTAGT. CDR3 DNA sequence: TGTGCCAGCAGTGACGGGGGAAGTGACTACAATGAGCAGTTCTTC. Its translation is CASSDGGSDYNEQFF.

This clonotype was seen repeatedly, ten times or more. V is TRBV20-1 and J is TRBJ2-7, with 12 bases identical to TRBD2. V was clipped by 1 base and J by 3 bases; unmatched bases: 4. Per germline, CDR1 DFQATT and CDR2 SNEGSKA (reference sequence). The CDR3 covers 15 residues. CDR3 in amino acids: CSARGSTSGSYEQYF. DNA for the CDR3: TGCAGTGCTAGAGGCTCGACTAGCGGGAGCTACGAGCAGTACTTC.

In this sample, this clonotype turned up many times. This chain joins TRBV5-1 and TRBJ1-2; D uncertain. The germline gives CDR1 SGHRS, CDR2 YFSETQ. There are 14 residues in the CDR3. Deletions cut 5 bases from V and 6 bases from J, with 17 bases between. CDR3 coding DNA: TGCGCCAGCAGTCTCACGGTCCCACCTCATGGCTACACCTTC. Encoded protein: CASSLTVPPHGYTF.